This T cell receptor beta chain was sequenced in a study of response to subunit inactivated influenza vaccine. MiXCR was run by TCRdb on the RT-PCR reads, yielding one entry per CDR3 protein. Of roughly 760,000 distinct CDR3 sequences in the sample, over 20% are singletons; the top ten hold roughly 10%. Regarding the study as a whole: Each seasonal flu vaccination may recruit only limited new T cells, authors suggested.

This clonotype has more than one count but fewer than ten. Its antigen is not known. Trimming took 7 bases from V and 7 from J, leaving 14 bases between them. CDR3 length: 13 residues. The sequence was obtained from a man between 50 and 59 years old who received an inactivated influenza vaccine. This chain connects TRBV12-3 or TRBV12-4 to TRBJ2-1; D not resolved. This specimen consisted of PBMCs from blood, obtained more than 4 days after vaccination. The CDR3: CASNLSPGNEQFF. As DNA, the CDR3 is TGTGCCAGCAACCTTTCGCCCGGGAATGAGCAGTTCTTC.